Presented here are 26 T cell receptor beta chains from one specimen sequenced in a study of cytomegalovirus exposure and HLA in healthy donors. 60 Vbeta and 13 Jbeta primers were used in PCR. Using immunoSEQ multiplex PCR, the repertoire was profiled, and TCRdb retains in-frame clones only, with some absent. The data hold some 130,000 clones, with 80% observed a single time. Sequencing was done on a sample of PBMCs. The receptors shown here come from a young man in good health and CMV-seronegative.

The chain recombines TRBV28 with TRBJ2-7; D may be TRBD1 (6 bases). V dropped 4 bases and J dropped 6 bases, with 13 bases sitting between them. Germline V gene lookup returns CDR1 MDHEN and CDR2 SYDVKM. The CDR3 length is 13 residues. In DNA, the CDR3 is TGTGCCAGCAGTTCCCCCCCAGGGGTCGAGCAGTACTTC. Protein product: CASSSPPGVEQYF.

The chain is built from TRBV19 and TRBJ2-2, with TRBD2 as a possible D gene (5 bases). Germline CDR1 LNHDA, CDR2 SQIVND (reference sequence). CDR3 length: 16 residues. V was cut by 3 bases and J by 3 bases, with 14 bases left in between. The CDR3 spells CASSIPWETDTGELFF. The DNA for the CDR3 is TGTGCCAGTAGTATTCCCTGGGAGACGGACACCGGGGAGCTGTTTTTT.

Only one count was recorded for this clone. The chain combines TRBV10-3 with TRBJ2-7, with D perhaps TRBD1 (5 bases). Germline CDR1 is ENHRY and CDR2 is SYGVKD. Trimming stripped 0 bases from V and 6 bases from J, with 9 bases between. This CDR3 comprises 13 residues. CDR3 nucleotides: TGTGCCATCAGTGAGTCTAAGGGGTTCGAGCAGTACTTC. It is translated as CAISESKGFEQYF.

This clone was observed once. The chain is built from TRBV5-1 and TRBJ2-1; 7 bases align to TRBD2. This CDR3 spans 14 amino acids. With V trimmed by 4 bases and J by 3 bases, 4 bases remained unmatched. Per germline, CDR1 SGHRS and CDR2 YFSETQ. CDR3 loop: CASSPGGVYNEQFF. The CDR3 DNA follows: TGCGCCAGCAGCCCGGGGGGTGTCTACAATGAGCAGTTCTTC. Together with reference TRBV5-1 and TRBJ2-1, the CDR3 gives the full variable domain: KAGVTQTPRYLIKTRGQQVTLSCSPISGHRSVSWYQQTPGQGLQFLFEYFSETQRNKGNFPGRFSGRQFSNSRSEMNVSTLELGDSALYLCASSPGGVYNEQFFGPGTRLTVL.

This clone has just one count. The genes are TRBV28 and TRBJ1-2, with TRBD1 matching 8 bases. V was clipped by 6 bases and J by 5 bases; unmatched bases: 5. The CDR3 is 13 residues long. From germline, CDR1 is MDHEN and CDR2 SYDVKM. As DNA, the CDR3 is TGTGCCAGCAGCCCGGGACAGGTATATGGCTACACCTTC. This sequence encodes CASSPGQVYGYTF.

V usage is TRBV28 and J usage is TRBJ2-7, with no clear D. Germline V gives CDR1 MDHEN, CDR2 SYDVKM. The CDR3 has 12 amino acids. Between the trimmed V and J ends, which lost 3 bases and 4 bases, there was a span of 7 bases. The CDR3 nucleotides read TGTGCCAGCAGTTTGTTAGCTTACGAGCAGTACTTC. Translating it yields CASSLLAYEQYF.

The CDR3 nucleotides read TGTGCCAGCAGTGCCAGGGTCTGGGGCTACACCTTC. It codes for CASSARVWGYTF. The chain employs TRBV6-1 and TRBJ1-2, with a possible D match to TRBD1 (5 bases). The V end lost 4 bases, the J end lost 8 bases, and 11 bases lay between the germline ends. The CDR3 loop spans 12 amino acids. CDR1 and CDR2 (germline): MNHNS, SASEGT.

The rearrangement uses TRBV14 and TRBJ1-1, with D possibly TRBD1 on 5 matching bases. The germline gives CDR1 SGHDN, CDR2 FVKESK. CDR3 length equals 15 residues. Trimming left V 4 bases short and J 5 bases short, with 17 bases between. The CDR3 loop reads CASSLGKGVITEAFF. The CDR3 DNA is TGTGCCAGCAGCCTGGGGAAAGGGGTTATAACTGAAGCTTTCTTT.

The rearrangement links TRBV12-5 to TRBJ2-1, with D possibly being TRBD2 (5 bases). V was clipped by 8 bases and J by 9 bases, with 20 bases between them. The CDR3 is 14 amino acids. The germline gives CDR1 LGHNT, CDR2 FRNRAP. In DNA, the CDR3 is TGTGCTAGTAGCTCGGATTGGGCGGGCTTTGAGCAGTTCTTC. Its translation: CASSSDWAGFEQFF.

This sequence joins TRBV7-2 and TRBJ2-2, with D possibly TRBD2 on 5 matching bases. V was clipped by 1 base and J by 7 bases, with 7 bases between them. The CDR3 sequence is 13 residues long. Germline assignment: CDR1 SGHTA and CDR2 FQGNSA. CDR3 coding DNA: TGTGCCAGCAGCTTAGAGAGCGGCGGGGAGCTGTTTTTT. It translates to CASSLESGGELFF.

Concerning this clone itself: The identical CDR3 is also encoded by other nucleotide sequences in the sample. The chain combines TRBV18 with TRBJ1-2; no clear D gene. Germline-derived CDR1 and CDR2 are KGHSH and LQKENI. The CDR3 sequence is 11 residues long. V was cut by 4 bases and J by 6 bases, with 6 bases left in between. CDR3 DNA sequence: TGTGCCAGCTCACGCGGAGATGGCTACACCTTC. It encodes CASSRGDGYTF.

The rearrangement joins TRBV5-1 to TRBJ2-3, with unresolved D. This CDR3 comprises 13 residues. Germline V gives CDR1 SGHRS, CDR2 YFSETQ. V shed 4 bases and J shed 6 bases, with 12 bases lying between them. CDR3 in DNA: TGCGCCAGCAGCAACGAACCGAGTGATACGCAGTATTTT. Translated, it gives CASSNEPSDTQYF.

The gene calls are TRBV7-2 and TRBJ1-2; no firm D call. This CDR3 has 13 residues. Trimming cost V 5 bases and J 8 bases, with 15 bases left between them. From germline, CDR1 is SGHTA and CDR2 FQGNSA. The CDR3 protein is CASSPQRVRGYTF. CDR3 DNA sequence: TGTGCCAGCAGCCCCCAACGGGTTAGGGGCTACACCTTC. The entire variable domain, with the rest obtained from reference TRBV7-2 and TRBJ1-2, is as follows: GAGVSQSPSNKVTEKGKDVELRCDPISGHTALYWYRQSLGQGLEFLIYFQGNSAPDKSGLPSDRFSAERTGGSVSTLTIQRTQQEDSAVYLCASSPQRVRGYTFGSGTRLTVV.

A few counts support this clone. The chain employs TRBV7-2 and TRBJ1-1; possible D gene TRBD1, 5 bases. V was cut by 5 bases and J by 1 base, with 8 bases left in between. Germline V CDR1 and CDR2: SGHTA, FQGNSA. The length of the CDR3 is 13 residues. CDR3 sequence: CASSKTGNTEAFF. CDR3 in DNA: TGTGCCAGCAGCAAAACAGGGAACACTGAAGCTTTCTTT.

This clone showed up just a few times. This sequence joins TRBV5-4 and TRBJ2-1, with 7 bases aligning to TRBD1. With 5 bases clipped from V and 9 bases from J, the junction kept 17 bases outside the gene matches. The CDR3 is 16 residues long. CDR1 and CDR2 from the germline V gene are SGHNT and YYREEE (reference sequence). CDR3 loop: CASSGTGTASRGEQFF. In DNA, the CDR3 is TGTGCCAGCAGTGGCACGGGGACAGCCTCCCGGGGTGAGCAGTTCTTC.

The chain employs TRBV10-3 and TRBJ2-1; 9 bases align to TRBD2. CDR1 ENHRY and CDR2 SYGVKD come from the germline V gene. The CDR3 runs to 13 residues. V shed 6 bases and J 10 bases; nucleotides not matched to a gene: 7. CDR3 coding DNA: TGTGCCATCAGGGGACTAGCCCCGACCGAGCAGTTCTTC. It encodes CAIRGLAPTEQFF.

The CDR3 sequence is CASSPSGISYEQYF. CDR3 coding DNA: TGTGCCAGCAGCCCAAGCGGGATTTCCTACGAGCAGTACTTC. The rearrangement links TRBV14 to TRBJ2-7; 7 bases are shared with TRBD2. V shed 4 bases and J 1 base; nucleotides not matched to a gene: 4. The CDR3 is made up of 14 amino acids. CDR1 SGHDN and CDR2 FVKESK come from the germline V gene. The full variable domain, its missing parts supplied by reference TRBV14 and TRBJ2-7, is EAGVTQFPSHSVIEKGQTVTLRCDPISGHDNLYWYRRVMGKEIKFLLHFVKESKQDESGMPNNRFLAERTGGTYSTLKVQPAELEDSGVYFCASSPSGISYEQYFGPGTRLTVT.

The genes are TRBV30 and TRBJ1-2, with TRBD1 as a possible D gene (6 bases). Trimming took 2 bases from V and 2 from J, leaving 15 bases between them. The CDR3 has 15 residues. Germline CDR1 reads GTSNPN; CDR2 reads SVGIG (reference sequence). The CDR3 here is CAWSPTGLINYGYTF. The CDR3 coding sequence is TGTGCCTGGAGTCCGACAGGCCTCATCAACTATGGCTACACCTTC.

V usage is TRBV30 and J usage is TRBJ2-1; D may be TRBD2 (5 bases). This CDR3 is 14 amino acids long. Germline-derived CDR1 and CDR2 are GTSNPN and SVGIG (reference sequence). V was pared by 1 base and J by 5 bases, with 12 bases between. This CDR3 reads CAWSGLALNNEQFF. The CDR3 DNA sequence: TGTGCCTGGAGTGGGCTAGCCCTAAACAATGAGCAGTTCTTC.

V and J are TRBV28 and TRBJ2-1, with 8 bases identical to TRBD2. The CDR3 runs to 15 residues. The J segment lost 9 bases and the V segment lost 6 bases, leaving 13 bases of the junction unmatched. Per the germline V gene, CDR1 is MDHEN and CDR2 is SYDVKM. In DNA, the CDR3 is TGTGCCAGCAGCCTCTCGAGGAGCGGGAGTCGTGAGCAGTTCTTC. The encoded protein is CASSLSRSGSREQFF.

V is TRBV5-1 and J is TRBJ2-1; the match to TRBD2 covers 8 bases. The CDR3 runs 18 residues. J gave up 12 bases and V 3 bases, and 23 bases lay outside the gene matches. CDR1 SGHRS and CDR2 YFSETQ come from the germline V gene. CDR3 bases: TGCGCCAGCAGCTCCCGGATAGCGGGGCCCTCGGGAGAATTAGGGCAGTTCTTC. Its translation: CASSSRIAGPSGELGQFF.

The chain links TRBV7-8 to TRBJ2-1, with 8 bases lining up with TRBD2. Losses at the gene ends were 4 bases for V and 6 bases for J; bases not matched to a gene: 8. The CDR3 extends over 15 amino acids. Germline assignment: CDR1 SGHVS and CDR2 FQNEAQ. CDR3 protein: CASSSAGTRSNEQFF. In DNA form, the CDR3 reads TGTGCCAGCAGCTCGGCCGGGACTAGGAGCAATGAGCAGTTCTTC. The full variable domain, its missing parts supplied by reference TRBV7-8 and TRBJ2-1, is GAGVSQSPRYKVAKRGQDVALRCDPISGHVSLFWYQQALGQGPEFLTYFQNEAQLDKSGLPSDRFFAERPEGSVSTLKIQRTQQEDSAVYLCASSSAGTRSNEQFFGPGTRLTVL.

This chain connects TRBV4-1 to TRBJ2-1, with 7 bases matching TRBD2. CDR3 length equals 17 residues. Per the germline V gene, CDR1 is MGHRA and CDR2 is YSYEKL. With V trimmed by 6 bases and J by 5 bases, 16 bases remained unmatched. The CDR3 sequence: CASSQIAAGLADNEQFF. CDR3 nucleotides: TGCGCCAGCAGTCAAATAGCCGCGGGTCTAGCGGACAATGAGCAGTTCTTC.

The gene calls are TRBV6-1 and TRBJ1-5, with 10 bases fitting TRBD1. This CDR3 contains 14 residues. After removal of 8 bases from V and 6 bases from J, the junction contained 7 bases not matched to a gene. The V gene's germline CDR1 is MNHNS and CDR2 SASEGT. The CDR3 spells CASEDRGLGQPQHF. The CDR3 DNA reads TGTGCCAGCGAAGACAGGGGGCTAGGTCAGCCCCAGCATTTT.

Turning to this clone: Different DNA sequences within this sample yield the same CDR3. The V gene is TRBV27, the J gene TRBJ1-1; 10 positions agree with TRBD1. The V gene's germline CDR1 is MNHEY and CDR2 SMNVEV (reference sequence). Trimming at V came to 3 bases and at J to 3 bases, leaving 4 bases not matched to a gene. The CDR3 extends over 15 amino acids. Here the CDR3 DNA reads TGTGCCAGCAGTTTGGTAGGACAGGGGGACACTGAAGCTTTCTTT. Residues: CASSLVGQGDTEAFF.

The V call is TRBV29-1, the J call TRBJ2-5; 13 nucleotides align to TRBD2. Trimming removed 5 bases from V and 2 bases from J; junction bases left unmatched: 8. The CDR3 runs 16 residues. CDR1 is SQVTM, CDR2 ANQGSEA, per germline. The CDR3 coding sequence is TGCAGCGTTCCCACTAGCGGGAGGGCAGATCAAGAGACCCAGTACTTC. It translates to CSVPTSGRADQETQYF.